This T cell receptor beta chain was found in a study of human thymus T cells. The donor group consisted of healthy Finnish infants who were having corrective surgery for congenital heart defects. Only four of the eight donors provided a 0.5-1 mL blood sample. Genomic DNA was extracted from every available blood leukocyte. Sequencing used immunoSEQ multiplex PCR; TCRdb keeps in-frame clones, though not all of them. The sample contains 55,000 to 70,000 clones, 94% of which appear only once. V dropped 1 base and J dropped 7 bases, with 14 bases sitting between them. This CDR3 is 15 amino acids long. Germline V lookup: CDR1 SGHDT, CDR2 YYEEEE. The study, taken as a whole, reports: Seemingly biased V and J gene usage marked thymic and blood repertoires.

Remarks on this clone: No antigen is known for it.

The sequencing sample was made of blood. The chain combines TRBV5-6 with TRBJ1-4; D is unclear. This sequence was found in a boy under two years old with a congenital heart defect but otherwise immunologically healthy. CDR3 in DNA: TGTGCCAGCAGCTTGAGGCCAGCCCCTGGTGAAAAACTGTTTTTT. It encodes CASSLRPAPGEKLFF.